Presented here are 28 T cell receptor beta chains from one specimen sequenced in a study of T cells expressing NK-cell markers. TCRdb reprocessed the 5' RACE reads and keeps a single row for each CDR3 protein, giving no DNA. The sample holds roughly 110,000 distinct CDR3 sequences. The sequencing input was blood T cells: a sorted CD56 or NKG2C T cell subset, CD4+ or CD8+ T cells, or bulk PBMC T cells (not recorded which). These receptors all stem from a woman between 18 and 75 years old in good health.

The V call is TRBV5-4, the J call TRBJ2-7; TCRdb's assignment of TRBD2 cannot be checked, as there is no DNA. Germline CDR1 reads SGHNT; CDR2 reads YYREEE (reference sequence). The length of the CDR3 is 14 residues. The CDR3 spells CASSITSGVYEQYF.

The chain combines TRBV27 with TRBJ1-5; the TRBD1 assignment by TCRdb is unverifiable without DNA. The CDR3 has 14 amino acids. Looked up from germline, CDR1 is MNHEY and CDR2 is SMNVEV (reference sequence). CDR3 amino acids: CASRPTGSNQPQHF.

The chain employs TRBV29-1 and TRBJ2-5; TCRdb proposes TRBD1, but this gene call is untestable without DNA. The CDR3 sequence is 16 residues long. The germline V gene has CDR1 SQVTM and CDR2 ANQGSEA. The CDR3 region is CSVEDHRQKKRETQYF.

The gene calls are TRBV7-9 and TRBJ2-1; TCRdb indicates TRBD2, and absent DNA this call remains unverified. This CDR3 contains 14 residues. The germline V gene encodes CDR1 SEHNR and CDR2 FQNEAQ (reference sequence). The CDR3 loop is CASSQGLVGNEQFF.

The gene calls are TRBV29-1 and TRBJ2-1; there is no DNA to check the TCRdb D call of TRBD1. This CDR3 spans 14 amino acids. Germline CDR1 is SQVTM and CDR2 is ANQGSEA. CDR3 amino acids: CSVVGGALYNEQFF.

CDR3 sequence reads: CASSGGANVLTF. The rearrangement uses TRBV12-3 or TRBV12-4 and TRBJ2-6. The CDR3 spans 12 residues.

V is TRBV5-1 and J is TRBJ2-3; the D call of TRBD1 rests on TCRdb alone, since no DNA is present to check it. The CDR3 has 16 residues. Germline lookup yields CDR1 SGHRS and CDR2 YFSETQ. The CDR3: CASSLVGGTSTDTQYF. Variable domain in full (rest from reference TRBV5-1 and TRBJ2-3): KAGVTQTPRYLIKTRGQQVTLSCSPISGHRSVSWYQQTPGQGLQFLFEYFSETQRNKGNFPGRFSGRQFSNSRSEMNVSTLELGDSALYLCASSLVGGTSTDTQYFGPGTRLTVL.

CDR3 region: CASSHSGGGTSGANVLTF. The chain is built from TRBV27 and TRBJ2-6; as DNA is missing, the TRBD2 call by TCRdb cannot be tested. Germline V gene lookup returns CDR1 MNHEY and CDR2 SMNVEV (reference sequence). This CDR3 region has 18 residues.

This CDR3 reads CASGFSVDPSYNEQFF. The chain couples TRBV12-5 to TRBJ2-1. The CDR3 runs to 16 residues. The V gene's germline CDR1 is LGHNT and CDR2 FRNRAP.

Here the CDR3 reads CASSLARRPTYEQYF. This chain links TRBV7-2 with TRBJ2-7; TCRdb gives TRBD2 as the D gene, but with no DNA this cannot be confirmed. The CDR3 totals 15 residues. Germline CDR1 is SGHTA and CDR2 is FQGNSA.

The CDR3 reads CASSQDPPGGTDNEQFF. This chain links TRBV4-3 with TRBJ2-1; TCRdb indicates TRBD1, and absent DNA this call remains unverified. Germline values: CDR1 LGHNA, CDR2 YSLEER. The CDR3 spans 17 residues.

The V and J genes are TRBV27 and TRBJ2-1. CDR1 and CDR2 (germline): MNHEY, SMNVEV (reference sequence). The CDR3 is made up of 14 amino acids. The CDR3 loop reads CASSLAGALGEQFF.

This CDR3 is CASSPALGGNEQYF. The rearrangement joins TRBV27 to TRBJ2-7; no DNA is available, so the TRBD1 call from TCRdb remains unchecked. CDR3 length equals 14 residues. The germline CDR1 and CDR2 sequences are MNHEY and SMNVEV (reference sequence).

The rearrangement uses TRBV5-6 and TRBJ1-4. CDR1 and CDR2 (germline): SGHDT, YYEEEE. CDR3 length equals 16 residues. The CDR3 here is CASSLATRATNEKLFF.

The gene calls are TRBV29-1 and TRBJ2-7; the D call from TCRdb, TRBD1, cannot be confirmed without DNA. CDR1 is SQVTM, CDR2 ANQGSEA, per germline. The CDR3 is made up of 12 amino acids. The CDR3 loop reads CSVEGVRGEQYF.

The chain employs TRBV20-1 and TRBJ1-3; TCRdb returns TRBD1, unconfirmable since there is no DNA. The CDR3 is 14 amino acids. In germline, CDR1 is DFQATT, CDR2 SNEGSKA (reference sequence). CDR3 sequence reads: CSASDTISGNTIYF.

V usage is TRBV12-3 or TRBV12-4 and J usage is TRBJ2-5. CDR3 length equals 14 residues. The CDR3 region is CASTTDENQETQYF.

The chain has TRBV12-3 or TRBV12-4 and TRBJ2-5; lacking DNA, the TRBD1 call made by TCRdb goes unchecked. The CDR3 length is 14 residues. CDR3 loop: CASSLEGWQETQYF.

J is TRBJ2-3 and V is TRBV4-1; the TCRdb D gene call, TRBD2, has no DNA to confirm it. Per the germline V gene, CDR1 is MGHRA and CDR2 is YSYEKL. This CDR3 has 14 amino acids. CDR3 protein: CASSQDQGLGWQYF.

The V and J genes are TRBV7-9 and TRBJ2-5; the D call from TCRdb, TRBD1, cannot be confirmed without DNA. CDR1 and CDR2 (germline): SEHNR, FQNEAQ (reference sequence). The CDR3 length is 17 residues. CDR3 loop: CASSSTPGQRDQETQYF.

This chain connects TRBV12-3 or TRBV12-4 to TRBJ2-1; TCRdb's D call, TRBD2, is unchecked because there is no DNA. The CDR3 sequence is 17 residues long. CDR3 in amino acids: CASSLVSGGVSYNEQFF.

The chain is built from TRBV5-1 and TRBJ2-3; TCRdb returns TRBD1, unconfirmable since there is no DNA. CDR1 and CDR2 (germline): SGHRS, YFSETQ. The CDR3 is 13 amino acids. The CDR3 region is CASTQGAADTQYF.

The rearrangement joins TRBV28 to TRBJ2-5; the D call of TRBD1 rests on TCRdb alone, since no DNA is present to check it. The CDR3 has 19 residues. Germline CDR1 reads MDHEN; CDR2 reads SYDVKM. The CDR3 sequence: CASSLFFGSRIEERWDQYF.

The chain is built from TRBV28 and TRBJ2-1; there is no DNA to check the TCRdb D call of TRBD2. CDR3 length: 18 residues. Germline values: CDR1 MDHEN, CDR2 SYDVKM. CDR3 loop: CASSPGTSGWASYNEQFF.

V gene TRBV29-1 combines with J gene TRBJ2-5. Germline V gene sequence: CDR1 SQVTM, CDR2 ANQGSEA. The CDR3 has 12 residues. CDR3 sequence: CSVLSTKKTQYF.

The chain couples TRBV5-4 to TRBJ2-3; TCRdb's assignment of TRBD2 cannot be checked, as there is no DNA. This CDR3 has 16 amino acids. Germline V gene sequence: CDR1 SGHNT, CDR2 YYREEE (reference sequence). The CDR3 loop is CASSLSAGGPADTQYF.

This chain connects TRBV9 to TRBJ1-4. Germline V gene data show CDR1 as SGDLS and CDR2 as YYNGEE. The CDR3 sequence is 15 residues long. The CDR3 sequence: CASSVDGVKGEKLFF.

This chain connects TRBV27 to TRBJ2-3; lacking DNA, the TRBD1 call made by TCRdb goes unchecked. The CDR3 length is 15 residues. Germline V gene lookup returns CDR1 MNHEY and CDR2 SMNVEV (reference sequence). The CDR3 reads CASKGPGLAPDTQYF.